A selection of T cell receptor beta chains follows, all from one sample in a study of blood T cell repertoires in COVID-19. Method: immunoSEQ multiplex PCR; TCRdb's copy keeps in-frame clones and lacks some. Of over 55,000 clones detected, roughly 87% appear once; the ten largest clones hold around a fifth. The sample consisted of peripheral blood. The receptors were gathered from a woman older than 75 with COVID-19, enrolled during active disease. The CDR3 runs from the conserved cysteine through the conserved F or W. The order of the fields is clone size, D gene, V gene, J gene, CDR3 protein, CDR3 DNA. The D gene is left open where the match is weak. For some rows the clone size is stated as once, few or many, or as a class when expanded; others skip it.

clone size: NA; D gene: NA; V gene: TRBV7-8; J gene: TRBJ2-7; CDR3 protein: CASSLRGGVTYEQYF; CDR3 DNA: TGTGCCAGCAGCTTACGTGGAGGGGTTACCTACGAGCAGTACTTC
clone size: once; D gene: NA; V gene: TRBV21-1; J gene: TRBJ1-2; CDR3 protein: CASSKEQGPSYGYTF; CDR3 DNA: TGTGCCAGCAGCAAAGAACAGGGTCCGAGCTATGGCTACACCTTC
clone size: NA; D gene: NA; V gene: TRBV4-1; J gene: TRBJ2-5; CDR3 protein: CASSQVRGAGETQYF; CDR3 DNA: TGCGCCAGCAGCCAAGTTCGTGGGGCCGGGGAGACCCAGTACTTC
clone size: NA; D gene: NA; V gene: TRBV2; J gene: TRBJ1-2; CDR3 protein: CASSDEGTPNYGYTF; CDR3 DNA: TGTGCCAGCAGTGACGAGGGGACACCTAACTATGGCTACACCTTC
clone size: NA; D gene: TRBD2; V gene: TRBV5-1; J gene: TRBJ2-7; CDR3 protein: CASSLLAGGPNSYEQYF; CDR3 DNA: TGCGCCAGCAGCTTACTAGCGGGGGGCCCTAATTCCTACGAGCAGTACTTC
clone size: NA; D gene: NA; V gene: TRBV9; J gene: TRBJ2-2; CDR3 protein: CASSPPSLGSTGELFF; CDR3 DNA: TGTGCCAGCAGCCCCCCGTCGTTGGGGAGCACCGGGGAGCTGTTTTTT
clone size: NA; D gene: TRBD2; V gene: TRBV5-1; J gene: TRBJ2-7; CDR3 protein: CASSPSLRLAVSYEQYF; CDR3 DNA: TGCGCCAGCAGCCCAAGCCTAAGACTAGCGGTTAGCTACGAGCAGTACTTC
clone size: once; D gene: NA; V gene: TRBV5-1; J gene: TRBJ2-2; CDR3 protein: CASRLESLNTGELFF; CDR3 DNA: TGCGCCAGCAGATTAGAGAGCTTAAACACCGGGGAGCTGTTTTTT
clone size: NA; D gene: NA; V gene: TRBV7-2; J gene: TRBJ2-5; CDR3 protein: CASSLAVGSQETQYF; CDR3 DNA: TGTGCCAGCAGCTTAGCGGTTGGCAGCCAAGAGACCCAGTACTTC
clone size: NA; D gene: TRBD1; V gene: TRBV27; J gene: TRBJ1-5; CDR3 protein: CASSVDRGGQPQHF; CDR3 DNA: TGTGCCAGCAGTGTTGACAGGGGCGGACAGCCCCAGCATTTT
clone size: NA; D gene: TRBD1; V gene: TRBV6-5; J gene: TRBJ1-2; CDR3 protein: CASGGTGTNYGYTF; CDR3 DNA: TGTGCCAGCGGGGGGACAGGGACTAACTATGGCTACACCTTC
clone size: NA; D gene: NA; V gene: TRBV4-1; J gene: TRBJ1-1; CDR3 protein: CASSQRRVMNTEAFF; CDR3 DNA: TGCGCCAGCAGCCAACGGAGGGTCATGAACACTGAAGCTTTCTTT
clone size: NA; D gene: NA; V gene: TRBV27; J gene: TRBJ2-2; CDR3 protein: CASSDTGTGELFF; CDR3 DNA: TGTGCCAGCAGTGACACAGGAACCGGGGAGCTGTTTTTT
clone size: NA; D gene: TRBD1; V gene: TRBV5-4; J gene: TRBJ2-7; CDR3 protein: CASSYPGQGYEQYF; CDR3 DNA: TGTGCCAGCAGCTACCCGGGACAGGGCTACGAGCAGTACTTC
clone size: NA; D gene: TRBD2; V gene: TRBV18; J gene: TRBJ2-1; CDR3 protein: CASSRTSGGTSYNEQFF; CDR3 DNA: TGTGCCAGCTCCCGGACTAGCGGGGGGACATCCTACAATGAGCAGTTCTTC
clone size: NA; D gene: TRBD1; V gene: TRBV11-2; J gene: TRBJ1-1; CDR3 protein: CASSFTRPRQGGTEAFF; CDR3 DNA: TGTGCCAGCAGCTTTACTCGCCCGCGGCAGGGGGGCACTGAAGCTTTCTTT
clone size: NA; D gene: TRBD1; V gene: TRBV12-3/TRBV12-4; J gene: TRBJ1-5; CDR3 protein: CASSLQGVQPQHF; CDR3 DNA: TGTGCCAGCAGTCTCCAGGGGGTCCAGCCCCAGCATTTT
clone size: NA; D gene: NA; V gene: TRBV13; J gene: TRBJ2-1; CDR3 protein: CASRFSSIDEQFF; CDR3 DNA: TGTGCCAGCAGGTTTTCTAGTATCGATGAGCAGTTCTTC
clone size: NA; D gene: TRBD2; V gene: TRBV29-1; J gene: TRBJ2-3; CDR3 protein: CSVGGGLGDTQYF; CDR3 DNA: TGCAGCGTAGGCGGGGGGCTGGGAGATACGCAGTATTTT
clone size: once; D gene: NA; V gene: TRBV7-2; J gene: TRBJ2-5; CDR3 protein: CASSPEGTNLRGTQYF; CDR3 DNA: TGTGCCAGCAGCCCTGAGGGGACAAATTTGAGGGGGACCCAGTACTTC
clone size: few; D gene: NA; V gene: TRBV30; J gene: TRBJ1-2; CDR3 protein: CAWSVAGFYGYTF; CDR3 DNA: TGTGCCTGGAGTGTGGCAGGGTTCTATGGCTACACCTTC
clone size: NA; D gene: NA; V gene: TRBV30; J gene: TRBJ1-2; CDR3 protein: CAWSALLGRAGYTF; CDR3 DNA: TGTGCCTGGAGTGCCCTACTCGGGAGGGCGGGCTACACCTTC
clone size: once; D gene: NA; V gene: TRBV5-6; J gene: TRBJ1-4; CDR3 protein: CASSSRRVGEKLFF; CDR3 DNA: TGTGCCAGCAGCAGTAGGAGGGTGGGTGAAAAACTGTTTTTT
clone size: NA; D gene: TRBD2; V gene: TRBV2; J gene: TRBJ2-7; CDR3 protein: CASSGTSGGEQYF; CDR3 DNA: TGTGCCAGCAGTGGCACTAGCGGAGGGGAGCAGTACTTC
clone size: NA; D gene: TRBD1; V gene: TRBV9; J gene: TRBJ2-1; CDR3 protein: CASSSRDRPYNEQFF; CDR3 DNA: TGTGCCAGCAGCTCGCGGGACAGGCCCTACAATGAGCAGTTCTTC
clone size: NA; D gene: TRBD1; V gene: TRBV27; J gene: TRBJ1-1; CDR3 protein: CASSRNTGGDEAFF; CDR3 DNA: TGTGCCAGCAGCCGTAATACAGGGGGAGATGAAGCTTTCTTT
clone size: NA; D gene: NA; V gene: TRBV6-5; J gene: TRBJ1-2; CDR3 protein: CASQGVYGYTF; CDR3 DNA: TGTGCCAGCCAGGGCGTCTATGGCTACACCTTC
clone size: NA; D gene: NA; V gene: TRBV7-9; J gene: TRBJ1-4; CDR3 protein: CASTRGAPRTEKLFF; CDR3 DNA: TGTGCCAGCACCCGGGGAGCCCCAAGGACCGAAAAACTGTTTTTT
clone size: NA; D gene: TRBD1; V gene: TRBV6-5; J gene: TRBJ1-5; CDR3 protein: CASRRDSSQPQHF; CDR3 DNA: TGTGCCAGCAGACGGGACAGTTCTCAGCCCCAGCATTTT
clone size: NA; D gene: NA; V gene: TRBV5-5; J gene: TRBJ2-3; CDR3 protein: CASSPIGGPTDTQYF; CDR3 DNA: TGTGCCAGCAGCCCTATCGGGGGGCCCACAGATACGCAGTATTTT
clone size: once; D gene: TRBD1; V gene: TRBV29-1; J gene: TRBJ1-2; CDR3 protein: CSVDPTGTGGADYGYTF; CDR3 DNA: TGCAGCGTTGACCCCACCGGGACAGGGGGCGCGGACTATGGCTACACCTTC
clone size: NA; D gene: TRBD2; V gene: TRBV7-6; J gene: TRBJ2-3; CDR3 protein: CASSFLPLAGGGTDTQYF; CDR3 DNA: TGTGCCAGCAGCTTTCTTCCTTTAGCGGGGGGGGGCACAGATACGCAGTATTTT
clone size: NA; D gene: NA; V gene: TRBV11-2; J gene: TRBJ2-1; CDR3 protein: CASSPLRRLGYNEQFF; CDR3 DNA: TGTGCCAGCAGCCCGCTGAGGAGGCTGGGCTACAATGAGCAGTTCTTC
clone size: NA; D gene: TRBD2; V gene: TRBV7-9; J gene: TRBJ2-1; CDR3 protein: CASTTSGGAPEQFF; CDR3 DNA: TGTGCCAGCACAACTAGCGGGGGGGCCCCTGAGCAGTTCTTC
clone size: NA; D gene: TRBD1; V gene: TRBV7-2; J gene: TRBJ1-2; CDR3 protein: CASSVEGAGGNYGYTF; CDR3 DNA: TGTGCCAGCAGCGTAGAAGGGGCAGGGGGCAACTATGGCTACACCTTC
clone size: NA; D gene: TRBD1; V gene: TRBV5-4; J gene: TRBJ1-2; CDR3 protein: CASSPGTGDLYGYTF; CDR3 DNA: TGTGCCAGCAGCCCTGGGACAGGGGATTTGTATGGCTACACCTTC
clone size: once; D gene: NA; V gene: TRBV4-2; J gene: TRBJ2-7; CDR3 protein: CASSLESDEQYF; CDR3 DNA: TGTGCCAGCAGCCTAGAATCCGACGAGCAGTACTTC
clone size: once; D gene: TRBD1; V gene: TRBV9; J gene: TRBJ2-1; CDR3 protein: CASSAGAGGGNEQFF; CDR3 DNA: TGTGCCAGCAGCGCGGGCGCAGGGGGCGGGAATGAGCAGTTCTTC